One sample yielded the 27 T cell receptor beta chains listed below, sequenced in a study of neoadjuvant anti-PD-1 for oral cavity cancer. The table came from immunoSEQ multiplex PCR; TCRdb's copy has only in-frame clones and leaves some out. The sample comprises approximately 13,000 clones, around 70% of which are singletons, and approximately 3.2% rests with the top ten. Indicated time point: after neoadjuvant nivolumab, at surgical resection. The sequencing here drew on PBMCs, taken after nivolumab (anti-PD-1) treatment. The source of these receptors is a person aged 40-85 years with oral cavity squamous cell carcinoma.

The rearrangement links TRBV9 to TRBJ1-1; the D is unclear. The CDR3 contains 14 residues. Trimming took 0 bases from V and 4 from J, leaving 10 bases between them. In germline, CDR1 is SGDLS, CDR2 YYNGEE. CDR3 region: CASSVVEVFTEAFF. CDR3 nucleotides: TGTGCCAGCAGCGTAGTTGAGGTTTTCACTGAAGCTTTCTTT.

This clone was observed a single time. The chain uses TRBV20-1 and TRBJ2-1; unclear D gene. V was clipped by 3 bases and J by 8 bases, with 5 bases between them. This CDR3 is 10 amino acids long. In germline, CDR1 is DFQATT, CDR2 SNEGSKA (reference sequence). The CDR3 nucleotides are TGCAGTGCTAGTGCAGATGAGCAGTTCTTC. Translation: CSASADEQFF.

This clone was picked up one time. J is TRBJ2-3 and V is TRBV6-5; D unclear. Looked up from germline, CDR1 is MNHEY and CDR2 is SVGAGI. The CDR3 has 11 residues. The V and J ends lost 7 bases and 15 bases respectively, with 17 bases between them. CDR3 sequence reads: CASTDRQKIYF. For the CDR3, the DNA is TGTGCCAGCACCGACCGGCAGAAAATATATTTT.

This clone has just a few counts. This chain connects TRBV6-6 to TRBJ2-1; unclear D gene. Trimming cost V 8 bases and J 4 bases, with 15 bases left between them. Germline CDR1 and CDR2: MNHNY and SVGAGI (reference sequence). This CDR3 spans 14 amino acids. The CDR3 DNA sequence: TGTGCCAGCGGGATAGAAGGAGTTTACAATGAGCAGTTCTTC. Its translation is CASGIEGVYNEQFF.

This clone appeared a single time. This rearrangement joins TRBV5-1 to TRBJ2-1; 10 nucleotides line up with TRBD1. Germline CDR1 SGHRS, CDR2 YFSETQ. The CDR3 extends over 14 amino acids. Trimming at V came to 4 bases and at J to 6 bases, leaving 4 bases not matched to a gene. In DNA form, the CDR3 reads TGCGCCAGCAGCGAGGGACAGGGGTCCAATGAGCAGTTCTTC. Translation: CASSEGQGSNEQFF.

This clone appeared once. CDR3 loop: CAISESQGNYNEQFF. The CDR3 DNA reads as TGTGCCATCAGTGAGTCTCAGGGAAACTACAATGAGCAGTTCTTC. J is TRBJ2-1 and V is TRBV10-3, with a weak D call TRBD1 (5 bases). Trimming took off 0 bases at V and 3 bases at J, with 9 bases between the two ends. Germline lookup yields CDR1 ENHRY and CDR2 SYGVKD. The CDR3 covers 15 residues.

V is TRBV10-3 and J is TRBJ1-3; D is possibly TRBD1 (5 bases). This CDR3 region has 14 residues. V dropped 10 bases and J dropped 0 bases, with 13 bases sitting between them. CDR1 is ENHRY and CDR2 is SYGVKD in the germline V gene. The CDR3 DNA reads as TGTGCCACCACGGGGGACCGCTCTGGAAACACCATATATTTT. This translates into CATTGDRSGNTIYF.

In this sample, this clone turned up a few times. The gene calls are TRBV5-1 and TRBJ2-7; TRBD2 agrees at 7 bases. CDR1 and CDR2 (germline): SGHRS, YFSETQ. V gave up 0 bases and J gave up 0 bases; unmatched junction bases: 6. The CDR3 totals 16 residues. CDR3 protein: CASSLAGGSSSYEQYF. DNA for the CDR3: TGCGCCAGCAGCTTGGCCGGGGGGTCGAGCTCCTACGAGCAGTACTTC. The whole variable domain, filled in from reference TRBV5-1 and TRBJ2-7, reads KAGVTQTPRYLIKTRGQQVTLSCSPISGHRSVSWYQQTPGQGLQFLFEYFSETQRNKGNFPGRFSGRQFSNSRSEMNVSTLELGDSALYLCASSLAGGSSSYEQYFGPGTRLTVT.

This clone appeared a single time. CDR3 bases: TGCGCCAGCAGCATGAGGCCTAGCGGGAGTTTAGTTGAGCAGTTCTTC. It codes for CASSMRPSGSLVEQFF. The V call is TRBV5-1, the J call TRBJ2-1; 10 bases are shared with TRBD2. Unmatched junction bases numbered 13, after V lost 4 bases and J lost 9 bases. The CDR3 totals 16 residues. Germline CDR1 reads SGHRS; CDR2 reads YFSETQ.

The chain recombines TRBV19 with TRBJ1-2, with D possibly TRBD1 on 5 matching bases. CDR1 and CDR2 (germline): LNHDA, SQIVND (reference sequence). With 2 bases removed from V and 9 bases from J, the gap between germline ends came to 19 bases. This CDR3 has 15 amino acids. The CDR3 reads CASSISAGQGFRYTF. The CDR3 DNA is TGTGCCAGTAGTATAAGTGCAGGGCAGGGATTTCGCTACACCTTC.

This clone was detected only a few times. V and J are TRBV10-2 and TRBJ2-1, with 10 bases lining up with TRBD1. This CDR3 comprises 15 residues. Germline loops: CDR1 WSHSY, CDR2 SAAADI. The ends lost 5 bases at V and 5 bases at J; junction bases unmatched: 6. Here the CDR3 DNA reads TGCGCCAGCAGTCTAGACGGGACAGGGGACAATGAGCAGTTCTTC. Translation gives CASSLDGTGDNEQFF.

This rearrangement joins TRBV10-3 to TRBJ2-1, with a possible D match to TRBD2 (5 bases). The CDR3 consists of 11 residues. Per the germline V gene, CDR1 is ENHRY and CDR2 is SYGVKD. CDR3 region: CASGSYNEQFF. DNA for the CDR3: TGTGCAAGCGGCTCCTACAATGAGCAGTTCTTC.

The chain employs TRBV5-4 and TRBJ2-5, with D perhaps matching TRBD2 (7 bases). Looked up from germline, CDR1 is SGHNT and CDR2 is YYREEE (reference sequence). CDR3 length: 16 residues. V was cut by 4 bases and J by 4 bases, with 20 bases left in between. The DNA for the CDR3 is TGTGCCAGCAGCGCCGGGGGGCGGGAGAGGGGAGAGACCCAGTACTTC. Translated, it gives CASSAGGRERGETQYF.

This clone was counted a few times. The rearrangement links TRBV2 to TRBJ2-1; D is ambiguous. CDR1 and CDR2 from the germline V gene are SNHLY and FYNNEI. V lost 5 bases to trimming and J lost 2 bases, with 1 base between them. The CDR3 spans 11 residues. The CDR3 nucleotides read TGTGCCAGCAGTCCCTACAATGAGCAGTTCTTC. Its protein is CASSPYNEQFF.

This clone was detected a few times. CDR3 coding DNA: TGTGCCAGCAGCATGGACAGGGGCCCCTATGGCTACACCTTC. It is translated as CASSMDRGPYGYTF. This sequence joins TRBV2 and TRBJ1-2, with TRBD1 identical over 9 bases. Germline-derived CDR1 and CDR2 are SNHLY and FYNNEI. The CDR3 runs to 14 residues. Germline trimming cut 6 bases from V and 4 bases from J; bases unmatched to any gene: 6.

J is TRBJ1-5 and V is TRBV7-8; D unresolved. Trimming removed 5 bases at V and 1 base at J, with 15 bases between. Per the germline V gene, CDR1 is SGHVS and CDR2 is FQNEAQ. There are 16 residues in the CDR3. The CDR3 loop reads CASSGGGLVSNQPQHF. The CDR3 bases are TGTGCCAGCAGCGGCGGAGGGTTAGTCAGCAATCAGCCCCAGCATTTT.

The chain has TRBV7-9 and TRBJ2-3; the match to TRBD1 covers 10 bases. This CDR3 has 14 amino acids. V shed 5 bases, J shed 7 bases, and the junction held 6 bases outside the gene matches. Germline CDR1 and CDR2: SEHNR and FQNEAQ (reference sequence). CDR3 sequence (DNA): TGTGCCAGCAGCCCCGGGACAGGGGCCAATACGCAGTATTTT. Translating it yields CASSPGTGANTQYF.

This clone was counted between two and nine times. This chain connects TRBV6-1 to TRBJ1-4; perhaps TRBD1 as D (6 bases). The CDR3 is 13 residues long. V dropped 5 bases and J dropped 7 bases, with 11 bases sitting between them. Per the germline V gene, CDR1 is MNHNS and CDR2 is SASEGT. CDR3 sequence (DNA): TGTGCCAGCAGTCAGGGGCGGAGTGAAAAACTGTTTTTT. The encoded protein is CASSQGRSEKLFF.

The CDR3 DNA sequence: TGTGCCAGCAGTTCACATACAGGGGGCTATGGCTACACCTTC. Protein product: CASSSHTGGYGYTF. V and J are TRBV27 and TRBJ1-2; 8 bases are a match to TRBD1. Per germline, CDR1 MNHEY and CDR2 SMNVEV (reference sequence). This CDR3 has 14 residues. With 4 bases clipped from V and 4 bases from J, the junction kept 5 bases outside the gene matches.

The rearrangement uses TRBV11-3 and TRBJ1-5; the D is unclear. This CDR3 comprises 16 residues. Per germline, CDR1 SGHNT and CDR2 YENEEA. The V end was cut by 2 bases, the J end by 0 bases, with 11 bases between. The CDR3 sequence: CASSLRPENSNQPQHF. CDR3 DNA: TGTGCCAGCAGCTTAAGGCCAGAAAATAGCAATCAGCCCCAGCATTTT.

This sequence joins TRBV19 and TRBJ2-4; D uncertain. From germline, CDR1 is LNHDA and CDR2 SQIVND (reference sequence). Trimming left V 4 bases short and J 0 bases short, with 4 bases between. CDR3 length: 13 residues. CDR3 sequence: CASSSVAKNIQYF. CDR3 in DNA: TGTGCCAGTAGTAGTGTAGCCAAAAACATTCAGTACTTC.

In its sample, this clone was seen once. This chain links TRBV19 with TRBJ1-2; 9 bases map to TRBD1. In germline, CDR1 is LNHDA, CDR2 SQIVND (reference sequence). J lost 4 bases, V lost 3 bases, and 12 bases had no gene match. CDR3 length: 17 amino acids. The DNA for the CDR3 is TGTGCCAGTAGTATCCCCGGGACAGGGACGTTGTTCTATGGCTACACCTTC. Its protein is CASSIPGTGTLFYGYTF. The whole variable domain, filled in from reference TRBV19 and TRBJ1-2, reads DGGITQSPKYLFRKEGQNVTLSCEQNLNHDAMYWYRQDPGQGLRLIYYSQIVNDFQKGDIAEGYSVSREKKESFPLTVTSAQKNPTAFYLCASSIPGTGTLFYGYTFGSGTRLTVV.

This clone occurred a few times. The V call is TRBV18, the J call TRBJ1-5, with D perhaps TRBD1 (6 bases). The CDR3 is made up of 13 amino acids. Germline assignment: CDR1 KGHSH and CDR2 LQKENI. V shed 2 bases and J shed 8 bases, with 10 bases lying between them. The CDR3 bases are TGTGCCAGCTCACCAGGACAGAAGGAGCCCCAGCATTTT. This translates into CASSPGQKEPQHF.

CDR3 sequence: CASSTLTSGREQFF. CDR3 coding DNA: TGTGCCAGCAGCACCCTGACTAGCGGGAGGGAGCAGTTCTTC. This chain links TRBV11-2 with TRBJ2-1; TRBD2 matches 13 bases. CDR1 and CDR2 from the germline V gene are SGHAT and FQNNGV. V was clipped by 5 bases and J by 10 bases; unmatched bases: 5. This CDR3 has 14 amino acids. The full variable domain, rest sourced from reference TRBV11-2 and TRBJ2-1, is EAGVAQSPRYKIIEKRQSVAFWCNPISGHATLYWYQQILGQGPKLLIQFQNNGVVDDSQLPKDRFSAERLKGVDSTLKIQPAKLEDSAVYLCASSTLTSGREQFFGPGTRLTVL.

The table lists this clone with a few counts. V is TRBV10-1 and J is TRBJ2-2; no firm D call. The ends were cut back, 2 bases at V and 4 bases at J, with 5 bases in the middle. CDR1 and CDR2 from the germline V gene are WNHNN and SYGVQD (reference sequence). The CDR3 is 13 amino acids. The CDR3 reads CASSELSTGELFF. As DNA, the CDR3 is TGCGCCAGCAGTGAGCTCAGCACCGGGGAGCTGTTTTTT.

This clone has just a few counts. CDR3 amino acids: CASSMTSGNTDTQYF. The DNA for the CDR3 is TGTGCCAGCAGCATGACTAGCGGAAACACAGATACGCAGTATTTT. The rearrangement joins TRBV7-9 to TRBJ2-3; 9 nucleotides align to TRBD2. The CDR3 is 15 residues long. Looked up from germline, CDR1 is SEHNR and CDR2 is FQNEAQ (reference sequence). The V gene end was trimmed by 5 bases and the J gene end by 2 bases; junction bases not matched to a gene: 5.

The rearrangement links TRBV2 to TRBJ2-7; 16 bases line up with TRBD2. V lost 6 bases and J lost 0; bases outside the gene matches: 11. The CDR3 has 19 residues. Germline V gives CDR1 SNHLY, CDR2 FYNNEI. The CDR3 DNA reads as TGTGCCAGCAGCGGGGGCCCGGGACTAGCGGGAGGGAGCTCCTACGAGCAGTACTTC. Translation gives CASSGGPGLAGGSSYEQYF.